This TCR beta chain was profiled in a study of Ad26.COV2.S vaccination and SARS-CoV-2 variants. Looking at the study overall: Participants got Ad26.COV2.S intramuscularly, once or twice 56 days apart.

Concerning this clone itself: No antigen is known for it.

The table came from immunoSEQ multiplex PCR; TCRdb's copy has only in-frame clones and leaves some out. The table includes about 350,000 clones, 75% to 90% detected once. Overall study results and limits: In vaccinated individuals, spike-specific CD8+ and CD4+ T cell responses reportedly displayed substantial breadth.

Treatment described: 19 received Ad26.COV2.S at low or high dose, single or two shots; about 5 received placebo; per-sample allocation not given. Sampling occurred on day 63 after the first vaccine or placebo injection. The CDR3 extends over 15 amino acids. CDR1 and CDR2 from the germline V gene are SQVTM and ANQGSEA. V gave up 7 bases and J gave up 4 bases; unmatched junction bases: 9. The sequencing used peripheral blood, collected in a trial of Ad26.COV2.S vaccine versus placebo. The rearrangement links TRBV29-1 to TRBJ2-5; 13 bases agree with TRBD2. This sequence was found in a person between 18 and 59 years old who received the Ad26.COV2.S COVID-19 vaccine or a placebo. CDR3: CSAQGLAGVGETQYF. Here the CDR3 DNA reads TGCAGCGCCCAAGGACTAGCGGGAGTTGGAGAGACCCAGTACTTC.